A single sample gave rise to the 5 T cell receptor beta chains below, sequenced in a study of lymphopenia after photon versus proton radiotherapy. This table comes from immunoSEQ multiplex PCR, and its TCRdb copy is limited to in-frame clones, with some not included. The sample has roughly 58,000 clones; approximately 86% are singletons. The source material was peripheral blood, sampled from a patient treated with proton-based radiotherapy. Receptors originate from a man of 80 years or more with esophageal cancer.

This clone was counted a few times. The chain uses TRBV18 and TRBJ2-5; the match to TRBD1 covers 8 bases. Looked up from germline, CDR1 is KGHSH and CDR2 is LQKENI. J lost 3 bases, V lost 4 bases, and 4 bases had no gene match. There are 14 residues in the CDR3. CDR3 sequence reads: CASSLNRGEETQYF. In DNA, the CDR3 is TGTGCCAGCTCACTTAACAGGGGGGAAGAGACCCAGTACTTC.

The CDR3 is CASSLSPREQYF. CDR3 bases: TGTGCCAGCAGCTTGTCCCCCCGGGAGCAGTACTTC. The chain has TRBV5-5 and TRBJ2-7, with D hard to call. Germline V gene sequence: CDR1 SGHKS, CDR2 YYEKEE (reference sequence). The CDR3 spans 12 residues. V was clipped by 1 base and J by 7 bases, with 9 bases between them.

The chain has TRBV5-6 and TRBJ1-5; D gene uncertain. CDR3 length: 14 amino acids. V gave up 4 bases and J gave up 4 bases, with 12 bases separating them. In germline, CDR1 is SGHDT, CDR2 YYEEEE. CDR3 protein: CASSPSTGNQPQHF. The CDR3 DNA is TGTGCCAGCAGCCCCTCGACGGGGAATCAGCCCCAGCATTTT. Full variable domain (missing parts from reference TRBV5-6 and TRBJ1-5): DAGVTQSPTHLIKTRGQQVTLRCSPKSGHDTVSWYQQALGQGPQFIFQYYEEEERQRGNFPDRFSGHQFPNYSSELNVNALLLGDSALYLCASSPSTGNQPQHFGDGTRLSIL.

This clone has a handful of counts. This chain joins TRBV4-1 and TRBJ2-1; 13 bases line up with TRBD2. The ends lost 1 base at V and 9 bases at J; junction bases unmatched: 6. CDR3 length: 16 amino acids. The germline gives CDR1 MGHRA, CDR2 YSYEKL. The CDR3 reads CASSQGWTSGSGEQFF. For the CDR3, the DNA is TGCGCCAGCAGCCAAGGATGGACTAGCGGGAGTGGTGAGCAGTTCTTC.

The gene calls are TRBV6-5 and TRBJ1-2; no clear D gene. Trimming took 0 bases from V and 0 from J, leaving 8 bases between them. CDR1 MNHEY and CDR2 SVGAGI come from the germline V gene. The CDR3 has 15 residues. CDR3 in DNA: TGTGCCAGCAGTTACTCGAGACTAGCTAACTATGGCTACACCTTC. It is translated as CASSYSRLANYGYTF.